These 10 T cell receptor beta chains were all obtained from the same sample, sequenced in a study of CD8+ T cells in alopecia areata. Treatment given: oral pan-JAK inhibitor, 5-10 mg twice daily. The authors extracted RNA and reverse transcribed it into cDNA as the sequencing template. Some clones are missing from TCRdb's copy, which holds only in-frame ones; the method was immunoSEQ multiplex PCR. The sample records over 150,000 clones, less than 70% being singletons. Sequenced material: CD4+ T cells sorted from blood, taken at week 24, from a patient treated with tofacitinib. Every receptor here comes from a human donor with alopecia areata.

V gene TRBV27 combines with J gene TRBJ1-5; D possibly corresponds to TRBD1 (5 bases). The CDR3 is 12 amino acids. The V gene's germline CDR1 is MNHEY and CDR2 SMNVEV (reference sequence). With 3 bases removed from V and 6 bases from J, the gap between germline ends came to 6 bases. The CDR3 sequence: CASSFQGQPQHF. The CDR3 nucleotides read TGTGCCAGCAGTTTTCAGGGTCAGCCCCAGCATTTT.

The chain uses TRBV29-1 and TRBJ2-2; 8 bases are shared with TRBD2. Trimming took 7 bases from V and 0 from J; bases not matched to a gene: 1. CDR3 size: 13 residues. The germline gives CDR1 SQVTM, CDR2 ANQGSEA. CDR3 loop: CSGRGANTGELFF. The DNA for the CDR3 is TGCAGCGGGCGGGGGGCGAACACCGGGGAGCTGTTTTTT.

This chain connects TRBV29-1 to TRBJ1-4, with D perhaps TRBD1 (5 bases). Trimming pared 5 bases from V and 3 bases from J, leaving 10 bases between. This CDR3 comprises 13 residues. Germline loops: CDR1 SQVTM, CDR2 ANQGSEA. CDR3 DNA: TGCAGCGTTCGAAGGGGATCTAATGAAAAACTGTTTTTT. Translating it yields CSVRRGSNEKLFF.

The rearrangement joins TRBV7-9 to TRBJ2-3; D gene unclear. Trimming shortened V by 5 bases and J by 0 bases, and 18 bases separated the two germline ends. From germline, CDR1 is SEHNR and CDR2 FQNEAQ (reference sequence). The CDR3 extends over 17 amino acids. The chain's CDR3 is CASSPRSGRSSTDTQYF. In nucleotides, the CDR3 is TGTGCCAGCAGCCCACGTTCTGGTAGATCTAGCACAGATACGCAGTATTTT.

The gene calls are TRBV25-1 and TRBJ2-5; D is undetermined. The germline CDR1 and CDR2 sequences are MGHDK and SYGVNS. Trimming stripped 3 bases from V and 5 bases from J, with 16 bases between. This CDR3 has 15 amino acids. CDR3 nucleotides: TGTGCCAGCAGTGACCCTTTCACCCCGCGGGAGACCCAGTACTTC. This codes for CASSDPFTPRETQYF.

Comment on this clone: The same CDR3 is also encoded by other DNA sequences in this sample. The rearrangement uses TRBV19 and TRBJ2-5; D gene uncertain. This CDR3 spans 10 amino acids. CDR1 is LNHDA and CDR2 is SQIVND in the germline V gene (reference sequence). V lost 6 bases and J 5 bases, leaving 4 bases between the germline ends. DNA for the CDR3: TGTGCCAGTAGAGGGGAGACCCAGTACTTC. It translates to CASRGETQYF.

V is TRBV29-1 and J is TRBJ1-5; maybe TRBD1 (6 bases). Germline V gene lookup returns CDR1 SQVTM and CDR2 ANQGSEA. Trimming cost V 3 bases and J 2 bases, with 8 bases left between them. CDR3 length: 13 amino acids. This CDR3 reads CSVDSGGNQPQHF. In DNA, the CDR3 is TGCAGCGTTGATTCAGGGGGCAATCAGCCCCAGCATTTT.

The gene calls are TRBV7-2 and TRBJ2-1, with 15 nucleotides matching TRBD2. This CDR3 contains 14 residues. With V trimmed by 7 bases and J by 14 bases, 9 bases remained unmatched. CDR1 and CDR2 (germline): SGHTA, FQGNSA. The CDR3 reads CASTRGLAGGQEFF. CDR3 DNA: TGTGCCAGCACCAGGGGACTAGCGGGGGGACAGGAGTTCTTC. Together with reference TRBV7-2 and TRBJ2-1, the CDR3 gives the full variable domain: GAGVSQSPSNKVTEKGKDVELRCDPISGHTALYWYRQSLGQGLEFLIYFQGNSAPDKSGLPSDRFSAERTGGSVSTLTIQRTQQEDSAVYLCASTRGLAGGQEFFGPGTRLTVL.

This clone was recorded a few times. The rearrangement joins TRBV15 to TRBJ1-2; no clear D gene. The CDR3 spans 14 residues. CDR1 is LNHNV, CDR2 YYDKDF, per germline (reference sequence). The V gene lost 1 base and the J gene lost 3 bases, with 9 bases spanning the gap. In DNA, the CDR3 is TGTGCCACCAGCAGAGCATCAGAGTACTATGGCTACACCTTC. It codes for CATSRASEYYGYTF.

The rearrangement links TRBV5-1 to TRBJ2-2, with no clear D. The ends were cut back, 2 bases at V and 0 bases at J, with 2 bases in the middle. This CDR3 has 13 residues. Germline V CDR1 and CDR2: SGHRS, YFSETQ. In DNA, the CDR3 is TGCGCCAGCAGCTTCGCGAACACCGGGGAGCTGTTTTTT. It yields the protein CASSFANTGELFF.